This T cell receptor (beta chain) was obtained from a study of shared clonotypes between healthy human individuals. The authors' processing: Filtering differed for immunoSEQ, which gave only junction sequences without quality scores. Data came from immunoSEQ multiplex PCR; TCRdb stores just in-frame clones and leaves some out. V, J and clone size are taken as reported in that table, and D and trimming were inferred from the DNA itself. The sample has over a million clones, about four fifths seen once. Looked up from germline, CDR1 is DFQATT and CDR2 is SNEGSKA (reference sequence). V shed 7 bases and J 5 bases; nucleotides not matched to a gene: 1. The CDR3 contains 10 residues. Donors were Caucasian adults residing in Nashville, Tennessee, USA.

The sequence derives from a man between 18 and 35 years old in good health. Some clones in this sample may be carry-over from other donors' samples. Sequencing was done on a sample of memory CD4+ T cells from PBMCs. Subset given: CD45RA-negative fraction. The rearrangement links TRBV20-1 to TRBJ2-7, with 8 bases lining up with TRBD2. This CDR3 reads CSVSGNEQYF. The CDR3 nucleotides read TGCAGTGTTAGCGGGAACGAGCAGTACTTC.